The 18 T cell receptor beta chains below were found in one sample sequenced in a study of blood T cell repertoires in COVID-19. Sequenced by immunoSEQ multiplex PCR; TCRdb stores in-frame clones only, minus some. The sample has hundreds of thousands of clones; around 89% are singletons. Sequenced sample: PBMCs or T cells enriched from blood (not recorded which). These receptors originate from a woman aged 55 to 70 in a cohort exposed to, infected with or recovered from COVID-19 (not recorded which).

CDR3 sequence reads: CATKDRGKKPQHF. CDR3 nucleotide sequence: TGTGCCACTAAGGACAGGGGGAAGAAGCCCCAGCATTTT. The J gene is TRBJ1-5, the V gene TRBV2; 10 bases map to TRBD1. Trimming cost V 10 bases and J 8 bases; bases outside gene matches: 8. CDR3 length equals 13 residues. Germline lookup yields CDR1 SNHLY and CDR2 FYNNEI.

The chain employs TRBV27 and TRBJ1-5; D call uncertain. The CDR3 is 13 amino acids. Germline loops: CDR1 MNHEY, CDR2 SMNVEV (reference sequence). With 3 bases removed from V and 3 bases from J, the gap between germline ends came to 6 bases. The CDR3 region has the DNA TGTGCCAGCAGTTTGGCCATCAATCAGCCCCAGCATTTT. Protein sequence: CASSLAINQPQHF.

This chain joins TRBV14 and TRBJ2-3; 12 nucleotides line up with TRBD2. This CDR3 spans 17 amino acids. Looked up from germline, CDR1 is SGHDN and CDR2 is FVKESK. V dropped 6 bases and J dropped 3; count of bases not matched to a gene: 10. CDR3 nucleotide sequence: TGTGCCAGCAGTCCTAGCGGGAGGGCCTCCTTTACAGATACGCAGTATTTT. Residues: CASSPSGRASFTDTQYF.

In DNA form, the CDR3 reads TGCGCCAGCATCGCTTATTTGGGGGCCGATGGCTACACCTTC. Translating gives CASIAYLGADGYTF. The chain couples TRBV5-1 to TRBJ1-2; D might be TRBD1 (6 bases). In germline, CDR1 is SGHRS, CDR2 YFSETQ. Trimming shortened V by 6 bases and J by 6 bases, and 18 bases separated the two germline ends. This CDR3 has 14 residues.

The chain couples TRBV28 to TRBJ1-1; a possible D gene is TRBD1 (5 bases). This CDR3 has 17 residues. Trimming shortened V by 0 bases and J by 3 bases, and 17 bases separated the two germline ends. Germline V gives CDR1 MDHEN, CDR2 SYDVKM. The chain's CDR3 is CASSLWGGYSEDTEAFF. As DNA, the CDR3 is TGTGCCAGCAGTTTATGGGGGGGGTACAGCGAGGACACTGAAGCTTTCTTT.

The CDR3 DNA follows: TGTGCCAGCAGTCATAATAGGGGGAAGAGCAATCAGCCCCAGCATTTT. Translating gives CASSHNRGKSNQPQHF. The J gene is TRBJ1-5, the V gene TRBV28, with D perhaps matching TRBD1 (6 bases). The CDR3 runs to 16 residues. V shed 5 bases and J shed 1 base, with 15 bases lying between them. Germline V lookup: CDR1 MDHEN, CDR2 SYDVKM.

Comment on this clone: One end of the junction is discordant with germline, which a read error may explain. The V and J genes are TRBV2 and TRBJ2-3; weak D call: TRBD2 (5 bases). The V gene's germline CDR1 is SNHLY and CDR2 FYNNEI. The CDR3 has 15 residues. CDR3 nucleotides: TGTGCCAGCAGTCAAGCAGCGGTACTCACAGATACGCAGTATTTT. Its translation is CASSQAAVLTDTQYF.

The V call is TRBV24-1, the J call TRBJ1-5; 7 positions match TRBD1. This CDR3 contains 18 residues. Germline V gives CDR1 KGHDR, CDR2 SFDVKD. V lost 8 bases to trimming and J lost 0 bases; unmatched junction nucleotides: 15. CDR3 protein: CATNLLPGQQYSNQPQHF. As DNA, the CDR3 is TGTGCCACCAACCTCCTTCCGGGACAGCAATATAGCAATCAGCCCCAGCATTTT.

The rearrangement uses TRBV10-1 and TRBJ2-3, with 14 positions matching TRBD2. The germline V gene has CDR1 WNHNN and CDR2 SYGVQD (reference sequence). The CDR3 has 14 residues. V shed 4 bases, J shed 8 bases, and the junction held 2 bases outside the gene matches. CDR3 coding DNA: TGCGCCAGCAGTGGGGGGACTAGCGGGAGTACGCAGTATTTT. Amino acid sequence: CASSGGTSGSTQYF.

The rearrangement uses TRBV20-1 and TRBJ1-1; D gene unclear. This CDR3 region has 12 residues. V dropped 3 bases and J dropped 1 base, with 6 bases sitting between them. In germline, CDR1 is DFQATT, CDR2 SNEGSKA (reference sequence). The CDR3 spells CSASVRNTEAFF. The CDR3 region has the DNA TGCAGTGCTAGTGTGAGGAACACTGAAGCTTTCTTT.

This CDR3 reads CASSFDRGRYEQYF. As DNA, the CDR3 is TGTGCCAGCAGCTTTGACAGGGGTCGCTACGAGCAGTACTTC. J is TRBJ2-7 and V is TRBV7-2; TRBD1 matches 8 bases. Germline CDR1 reads SGHTA; CDR2 reads FQGNSA. The CDR3 runs 14 residues. Trimming cost V 3 bases and J 3 bases; bases outside gene matches: 4.

This rearrangement joins TRBV19 to TRBJ1-1; 7 nucleotides match TRBD1. Trimming removed 5 bases from V and 0 bases from J; junction bases left unmatched: 6. There are 15 residues in the CDR3. Germline V gene data show CDR1 as LNHDA and CDR2 as SQIVND (reference sequence). CDR3 sequence (DNA): TGTGCCAGTAGTCCTCCGACAGGGTTGAACACTGAAGCTTTCTTT. The encoded protein is CASSPPTGLNTEAFF. Full variable domain (outside the CDR3, taken from reference TRBV19 and TRBJ1-1): DGGITQSPKYLFRKEGQNVTLSCEQNLNHDAMYWYRQDPGQGLRLIYYSQIVNDFQKGDIAEGYSVSREKKESFPLTVTSAQKNPTAFYLCASSPPTGLNTEAFFGQGTRLTVV.

This chain joins TRBV28 and TRBJ1-1, with TRBD1 matching 8 bases. The ends lost 7 bases at V and 1 base at J; junction bases unmatched: 8. The CDR3 contains 15 residues. CDR1 is MDHEN and CDR2 is SYDVKM in the germline V gene. The DNA of the CDR3 is TGTGCCAGCACTTACCCGACAGGGGCGAACACTGAAGCTTTCTTT. This codes for CASTYPTGANTEAFF. Variable domain in full (rest from reference TRBV28 and TRBJ1-1): DVKVTQSSRYLVKRTGEKVFLECVQDMDHENMFWYRQDPGLGLRLIYFSYDVKMKEKGDIPEGYSVSREKKERFSLILESASTNQTSMYLCASTYPTGANTEAFFGQGTRLTVV.

CDR3 nucleotides: TGTGCCTGGAGTAGACAGGGGCGAGAGACCCAGTACTTC. Encoded protein: CAWSRQGRETQYF. The chain employs TRBV30 and TRBJ2-5; 8 bases agree with TRBD1. The CDR3 has 13 residues. Germline CDR1 and CDR2: GTSNPN and SVGIG (reference sequence). V lost 2 bases, J lost 4 bases, and 3 bases stayed unmatched.

The chain links TRBV24-1 to TRBJ2-7; 7 nucleotides agree with TRBD1. The CDR3 spans 17 residues. The V gene end was trimmed by 4 bases and the J gene end by 4 bases; junction bases not matched to a gene: 15. Germline assignment: CDR1 KGHDR and CDR2 SFDVKD. Here the CDR3 reads CATSEQRRHRGEYEQYF. CDR3 DNA sequence: TGTGCCACCAGTGAGCAAAGACGACACAGGGGAGAGTACGAGCAGTACTTC.

V gene TRBV12-5 combines with J gene TRBJ2-1; a possible D gene is TRBD2 (6 bases). Germline V lookup: CDR1 LGHNT, CDR2 FRNRAP. V was clipped by 1 base and J by 7 bases, with 8 bases between them. The CDR3 loop spans 13 amino acids. The CDR3 sequence is CASGLASVNEQFF. The CDR3 DNA reads TGTGCTAGTGGTTTGGCTAGCGTTAATGAGCAGTTCTTC.

The chain combines TRBV2 with TRBJ1-1; a possible D gene is TRBD1 (6 bases). CDR1 is SNHLY, CDR2 FYNNEI, per germline. The CDR3 runs to 14 residues. V was clipped by 6 bases and J by 5 bases, with 16 bases between them. The chain's CDR3 is CASSPTGGRTEAFF. The CDR3 region has the DNA TGTGCCAGCAGCCCCACCGGGGGGCGAACTGAAGCTTTCTTT.

The chain links TRBV28 to TRBJ1-2; TRBD1 matches at 10 bases. Looked up from germline, CDR1 is MDHEN and CDR2 is SYDVKM. V trimming: 2 bases; J trimming: 8 bases; junction bases outside the gene matches: 5. CDR3 size: 14 residues. The CDR3 DNA is TGTGCCAGCAGTTTACACCGACAGGGGGCCGGCTACACCTTC. It yields the protein CASSLHRQGAGYTF.